The 9 T cell receptor beta chains presented below share a single source sample, sequenced in a study of regulatory T cells in long-lasting Graves disease. As for time point: newly diagnosed GD, antithyroid drugs for less than 3 months. PBMC RNA was the source of the TCR library. Both iRepertoire HTBI primers and Arm-PCR of CDR3 regions were used to build the TCR beta libraries. TCRdb called the multiplex PCR reads again in MiXCR, with one record for every CDR3 protein. Found here are about 610,000 distinct CDR3 sequences, about 16% of them singletons; the top ten hold approximately 12%. These data are also associated with another study on T cells in Graves' hyperthyroidism and ophthalmopathy.

Sequencing was performed on peripheral blood mononuclear cells (PBMCs), taken at new diagnosis, from a patient treated with antithyroid drugs. These receptors all come from a man aged 18 to 29 with Graves disease.

This rearrangement joins TRBV20-1 to TRBJ2-3; TRBD1 agrees at 7 bases. Germline-derived CDR1 and CDR2 are DFQATT and SNEGSKA (reference sequence). The CDR3 contains 13 residues. J was trimmed by 4 bases and V by 4 bases; bases with no gene match: 5. The DNA of the CDR3 is TGCAGTGCTACGCAGGGGGTCCCAGATACGCAGTATTTT. Amino acid sequence: CSATQGVPDTQYF.

This clonotype has just a few counts. This sequence may be a read error, since a much larger clone differs from it by one base. The chain is built from TRBV27 and TRBJ2-3; D may match TRBD1 or TRBD2 (5 bases each). CDR1 MNHEY and CDR2 SMNVEV come from the germline V gene (reference sequence). The length of the CDR3 is 13 residues. CDR3 sequence: CASSSRDPDTRYF. The CDR3 bases are TGTGCCAGCAGTTCACGGGACCCAGATACGCGGTATTTT.

The sample holds many counts of this clonotype. The J gene is TRBJ2-1, the V gene TRBV6-1, with 8 positions matching TRBD1. The CDR3 has 15 amino acids. Per germline, CDR1 MNHNS and CDR2 SASEGT. The ends lost 3 bases at V and 7 bases at J; junction bases unmatched: 8. The CDR3 spells CASSDRQGARNEQFF. CDR3 bases: TGTGCCAGCAGTGATAGGCAGGGGGCTCGGAATGAGCAGTTCTTC.

This clonotype has at least ten counts. The chain carries TRBV30 and TRBJ2-1; TRBD2 agrees at 9 bases. Unmatched junction bases numbered 5, after V lost 1 base and J lost 7 bases. The V gene's germline CDR1 is GTSNPN and CDR2 SVGIG (reference sequence). This CDR3 has 14 residues. CDR3 nucleotide sequence: TGTGCCTGGAGTGCAATAGGACTAGCGAATGAGCAGTTCTTC. Its protein is CAWSAIGLANEQFF. The whole variable domain, remainder taken from reference TRBV30 and TRBJ2-1, is SQTIHQWPATLVQPVGSPLSLECTVEGTSNPNLYWYRQAAGRGLQLLFYSVGIGQISSEVPQNLSASRPQDRQFILSSKKLLLSDSGFYLCAWSAIGLANEQFFGPGTRLTVL.

This clonotype was detected many times. This chain connects TRBV27 to TRBJ2-5; 9 nucleotides agree with TRBD1. V gave up 6 bases and J gave up 5 bases; unmatched junction bases: 4. The CDR3 is 13 residues long. Germline V gene data show CDR1 as MNHEY and CDR2 as SMNVEV (reference sequence). This CDR3 is CASRQGAGETQYF. The CDR3 coding sequence is TGTGCCAGCAGACAGGGGGCGGGTGAGACCCAGTACTTC.

V is TRBV5-4 and J is TRBJ1-1; TRBD1 matches at 7 bases. Germline CDR1 is SGHNT and CDR2 is YYREEE (reference sequence). This CDR3 has 14 amino acids. The junction had 8 bases not matched to a gene; V was cut back by 4 bases and J by 5 bases. CDR3 nucleotides: TGTGCCAGCAGCCGAGCAGGGGGGGGAACTGAAGCTTTCTTT. It specifies CASSRAGGGTEAFF.

About this clonotype itself: An end of the junction does not agree with germline; a read error may underlie this. V and J are TRBV12-3 or TRBV12-4 and TRBJ2-1; D may be TRBD1 (5 bases). This CDR3 is built from 13 residues. The CDR3 coding sequence is TGTGCCAGCAGGTTAGGGGCCAGCGATGAGCAGTTCTTC. Its protein product is CASRLGASDEQFF.

This chain connects TRBV19 to TRBJ2-1, with a possible D match to TRBD2 (5 bases). This CDR3 has 17 amino acids. Germline V gives CDR1 LNHDA, CDR2 SQIVND (reference sequence). The V gene lost 4 bases and the J gene lost 3 bases, with 19 bases spanning the gap. The CDR3 DNA reads as TGTGCCAGTAGTACCCCACTGCGGTTAGGGAGCTACAATGAGCAGTTCTTC. Amino acids: CASSTPLRLGSYNEQFF.

This clonotype was recorded at least ten times. This chain joins TRBV12-3 or TRBV12-4 and TRBJ1-1; D is uncertain. The CDR3 length is 14 residues. V was shortened by 6 bases and J by 0 bases, with 11 bases between the two germline ends. DNA of the CDR3: TGTGCCAGCAGCCTGACAAGACTGAACACTGAAGCTTTCTTT. As protein: CASSLTRLNTEAFF.